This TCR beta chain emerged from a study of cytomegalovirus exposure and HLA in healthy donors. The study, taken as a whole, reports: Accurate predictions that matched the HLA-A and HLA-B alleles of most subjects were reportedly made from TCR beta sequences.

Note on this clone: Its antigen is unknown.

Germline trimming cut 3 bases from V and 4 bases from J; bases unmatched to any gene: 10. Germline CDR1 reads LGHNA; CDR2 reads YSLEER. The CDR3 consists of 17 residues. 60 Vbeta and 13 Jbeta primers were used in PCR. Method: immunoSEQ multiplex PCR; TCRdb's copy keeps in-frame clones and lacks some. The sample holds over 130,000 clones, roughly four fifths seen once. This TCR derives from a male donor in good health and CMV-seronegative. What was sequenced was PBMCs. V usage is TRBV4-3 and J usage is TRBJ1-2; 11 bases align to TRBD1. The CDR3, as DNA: TGCGCCAGCAGCCATGGGGGTACCGGGACAGGGGGCTATGGCTACACCTTC. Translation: CASSHGGTGTGGYGYTF.